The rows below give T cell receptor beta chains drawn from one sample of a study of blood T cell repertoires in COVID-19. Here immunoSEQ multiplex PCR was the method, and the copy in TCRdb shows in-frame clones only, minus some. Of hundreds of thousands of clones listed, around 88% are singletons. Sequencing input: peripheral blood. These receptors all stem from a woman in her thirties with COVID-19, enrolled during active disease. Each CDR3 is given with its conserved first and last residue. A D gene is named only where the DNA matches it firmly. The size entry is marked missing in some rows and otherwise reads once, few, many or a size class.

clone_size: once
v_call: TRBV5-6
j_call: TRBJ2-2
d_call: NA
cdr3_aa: CASSLALDSANTGELFF
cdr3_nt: TGTGCCAGCAGCTTGGCCCTGGACAGTGCGAACACCGGGGAGCTGTTTTTT

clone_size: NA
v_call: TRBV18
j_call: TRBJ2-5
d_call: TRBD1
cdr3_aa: CASSPPDRDETQYF
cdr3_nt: TGTGCCAGCTCACCACCCGACAGGGACGAGACCCAGTACTTC

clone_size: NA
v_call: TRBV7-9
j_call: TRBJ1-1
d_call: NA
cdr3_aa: CASSSRGRNTEAFF
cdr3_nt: TGTGCCAGCAGCTCCCGCGGTCGGAACACTGAAGCTTTCTTT

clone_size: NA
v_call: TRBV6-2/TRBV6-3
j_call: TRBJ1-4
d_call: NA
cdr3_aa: CASSREINEKLFF
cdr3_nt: TGTGCCAGCAGCCGGGAGATAAATGAAAAACTGTTTTTT

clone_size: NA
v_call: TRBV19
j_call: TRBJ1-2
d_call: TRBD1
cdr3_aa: CASSTGQVYGYTF
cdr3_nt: TGTGCCAGTAGTACCGGACAGGTCTATGGCTACACCTTC

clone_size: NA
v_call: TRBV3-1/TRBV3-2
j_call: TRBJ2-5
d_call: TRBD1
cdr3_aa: CASSPPGTGWETQYF
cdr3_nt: TGTGCCAGCAGCCCTCCCGGGACAGGGTGGGAGACCCAGTACTTC

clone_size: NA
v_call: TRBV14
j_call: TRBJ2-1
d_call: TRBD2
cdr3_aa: CASSRLAGGRVDEQFF
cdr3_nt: TGTGCCAGCAGCCGACTAGCGGGAGGTCGGGTGGATGAGCAGTTCTTC

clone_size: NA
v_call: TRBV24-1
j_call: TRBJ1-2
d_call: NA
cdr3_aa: CATSDTRALGNGYTF
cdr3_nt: TGTGCCACCAGTGATACGAGGGCCCTGGGGAATGGCTACACCTTC

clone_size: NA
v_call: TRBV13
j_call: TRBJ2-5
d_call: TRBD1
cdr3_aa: CASSLPAGTAQETQYF
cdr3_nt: TGTGCCAGCAGCCTACCCGCCGGGACAGCCCAAGAGACCCAGTACTTC

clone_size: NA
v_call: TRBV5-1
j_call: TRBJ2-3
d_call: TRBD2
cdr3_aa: CASSLVVLAGTDTQYF
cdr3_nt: TGCGCCAGCAGCTTGGTCGTGCTAGCGGGCACAGATACGCAGTATTTT

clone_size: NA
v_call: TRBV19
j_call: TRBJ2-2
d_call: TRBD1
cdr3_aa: CASSIGTGESGELFF
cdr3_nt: TGTGCCAGTAGTATCGGGACAGGGGAGTCCGGGGAGCTGTTTTTT

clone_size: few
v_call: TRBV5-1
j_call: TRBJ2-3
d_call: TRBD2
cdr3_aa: CASSLLAGGSTDTQYF
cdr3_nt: TGCGCCAGCAGCCTACTAGCGGGGGGAAGCACAGATACGCAGTATTTT

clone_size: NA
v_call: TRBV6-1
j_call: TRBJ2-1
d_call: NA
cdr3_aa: CASSDSLKSSYNEQFF
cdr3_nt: TGTGCCAGCAGTGATTCTCTCAAGAGCTCCTACAATGAGCAGTTCTTC

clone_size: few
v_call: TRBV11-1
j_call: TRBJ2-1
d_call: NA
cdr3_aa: CASSRGLAEQFF
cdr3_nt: TGTGCCAGCAGCAGAGGCCTCGCCGAGCAGTTCTTC

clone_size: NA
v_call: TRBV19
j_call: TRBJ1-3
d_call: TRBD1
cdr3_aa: CASRRDRGAGNTIYF
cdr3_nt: TGTGCCAGTAGAAGAGACAGGGGGGCTGGAAACACCATATATTTT

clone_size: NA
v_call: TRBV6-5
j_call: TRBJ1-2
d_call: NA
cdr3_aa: CASSYSRQPDYYGYTF
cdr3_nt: TGTGCCAGCAGTTACTCGCGGCAGCCGGATTACTATGGCTACACCTTC

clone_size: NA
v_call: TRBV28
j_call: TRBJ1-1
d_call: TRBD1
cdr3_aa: CASSLFALQGANTEAFF
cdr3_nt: TGTGCCAGCAGTTTATTTGCCCTACAGGGGGCGAACACTGAAGCTTTCTTT

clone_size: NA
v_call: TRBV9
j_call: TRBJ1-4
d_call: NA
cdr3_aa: CASSPSGGTLANEKLFF
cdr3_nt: TGTGCCAGCAGCCCCTCGGGGGGGACGCTTGCTAATGAAAAACTGTTTTTT

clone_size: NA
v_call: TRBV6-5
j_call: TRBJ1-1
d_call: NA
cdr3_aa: CASSYSTGNTEAFF
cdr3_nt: TGTGCCAGCAGTTACTCAACGGGGAACACTGAAGCTTTCTTT

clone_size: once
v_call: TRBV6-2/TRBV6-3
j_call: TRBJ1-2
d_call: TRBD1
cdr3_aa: CASSYGHRGDDYGYTF
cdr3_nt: TGTGCCAGCAGTTACGGGCACAGGGGAGACGACTATGGCTACACCTTC

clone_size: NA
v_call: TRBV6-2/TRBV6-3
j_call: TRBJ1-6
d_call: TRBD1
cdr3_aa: CASSPDRTSYNSPLHF
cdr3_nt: TGTGCCAGCAGCCCGGACAGGACTTCCTATAATTCACCCCTCCACTTT